This TCR beta chain was recovered during a study of blood T cell repertoires in COVID-19. About the research overall: COVID-19 samples collected from the United States, Italy and Spain covered acute and convalescent phases. Sources were T cells, B-cell-depleted T cells, or PBMCs; the material itself was cDNA or gDNA.

The CDR3 is 13 residues long. V was shortened by 6 bases and J by 1 base, with 6 bases between the two germline ends. Data came from immunoSEQ multiplex PCR; TCRdb stores just in-frame clones and leaves some out. The repertoire consists of a few hundred thousand clones, with over 75% occurring once and the leading ten covering 1%. Residents of 24 US areas, aged roughly 18 to 89 years, made up the participants. Cohorts were assigned according to the clinical history that participants reported. Sequenced sample: PBMCs or T cells enriched from blood (not recorded which). This chain joins TRBV12-3 or TRBV12-4 and TRBJ1-4; D ambiguous. This receptor was identified in a man aged 18 to 29 who had recovered from COVID-19. The CDR3 DNA reads as TGTGCCAGCAGCTTGAGAACTAATGAAAAACTGTTTTTT. Residues: CASSLRTNEKLFF.